Below, one T cell receptor (beta chain) is given with its context. The data were obtained in a study of blood T cell repertoires in COVID-19. The CDR3 runs 16 residues. Trimming left V 1 base short and J 2 bases short, with 15 bases between. Germline V gene lookup returns CDR1 WNHNN and CDR2 SYGVQD (reference sequence). Generated by immunoSEQ multiplex PCR, the TCRdb table keeps only in-frame clones and is missing some. The table records about 190,000 clones, 84% of them present only once. Participant-given clinical history determined each cohort assignment. Exposed enrollees encountered a COVID-19 case at some point within 2 weeks before study entry.

Sequencing was carried out using PBMCs or T cells enriched from blood (not recorded which). The receptor comes from a woman aged 25 to 39 who had been exposed to COVID-19. V usage is TRBV10-1 and J usage is TRBJ2-7, with D maybe TRBD2 (6 bases). The chain's CDR3 is CASSEYSWGVPYEQYF. The CDR3 nucleotides read TGCGCCAGCAGTGAGTACTCTTGGGGGGTCCCCTACGAGCAGTACTTC.